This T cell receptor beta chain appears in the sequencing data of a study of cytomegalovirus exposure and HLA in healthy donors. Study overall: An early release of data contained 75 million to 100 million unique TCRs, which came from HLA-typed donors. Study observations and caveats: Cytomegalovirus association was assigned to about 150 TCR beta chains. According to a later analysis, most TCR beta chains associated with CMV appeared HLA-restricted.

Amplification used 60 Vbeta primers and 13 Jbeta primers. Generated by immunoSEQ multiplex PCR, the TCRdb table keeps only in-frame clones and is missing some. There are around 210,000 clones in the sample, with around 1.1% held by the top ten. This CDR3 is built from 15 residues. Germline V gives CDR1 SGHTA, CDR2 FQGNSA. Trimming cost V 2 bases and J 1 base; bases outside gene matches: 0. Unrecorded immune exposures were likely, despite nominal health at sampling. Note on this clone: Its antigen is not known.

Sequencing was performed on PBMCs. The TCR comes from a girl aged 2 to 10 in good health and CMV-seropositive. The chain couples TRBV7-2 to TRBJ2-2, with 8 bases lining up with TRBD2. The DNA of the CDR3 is TGTGCCAGCAGCTTAAGCGGGGGGAACACCGGGGAGCTGTTTTTT. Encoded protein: CASSLSGGNTGELFF.